This entry lists 9 T cell receptor beta chains sequenced from one sample in a study of control samples from healthy donors and cancer patients. TCRdb's copy holds only in-frame clones and misses some; the assay was immunoSEQ multiplex PCR. There are approximately 190,000 clones in the sample; around 90% occur only once, and less than 2% lies in the top ten. What was sequenced was blood. Receptor source: a man aged 25 to 45 in good health.

The V and J genes are TRBV19 and TRBJ1-1, with D possibly being TRBD1 (5 bases). Trimming shortened V by 7 bases and J by 5 bases, and 14 bases separated the two germline ends. Germline CDR1 and CDR2: LNHDA and SQIVND (reference sequence). This CDR3 has 13 residues. CDR3: CASNDRGLTEAFF. The CDR3 bases are TGTGCCAGTAATGACCGGGGACTAACTGAAGCTTTCTTT.

The J gene is TRBJ1-4, the V gene TRBV27, with a tentative D call TRBD1 (5 bases). CDR3 length: 14 amino acids. Trimming pared 5 bases from V and 5 bases from J, leaving 12 bases between. The germline V gene encodes CDR1 MNHEY and CDR2 SMNVEV (reference sequence). CDR3 amino acids: CASSPLTENEKLFF. The CDR3 DNA is TGTGCCAGCAGTCCCCTGACAGAGAATGAAAAACTGTTTTTT. The full variable domain, with the rest looked up from reference TRBV27 and TRBJ1-4, is EAQVTQNPRYLITVTGKKLTVTCSQNMNHEYMSWYRQDPGLGLRQIYYSMNVEVTDKGDVPEGYKVSRKEKRNFPLILESPSPNQTSLYFCASSPLTENEKLFFGSGTQLSVL.

The V and J genes are TRBV20-1 and TRBJ1-2; D call uncertain. The CDR3 spans 11 residues. Germline loops: CDR1 DFQATT, CDR2 SNEGSKA (reference sequence). Deletions cut 3 bases from V and 2 bases from J, with 4 bases between. The CDR3 coding sequence is TGCAGTGCTAGGGAGAACTATGGCTACACCTTC. It is translated as CSARENYGYTF.

This clone appeared once. The chain employs TRBV4-2 and TRBJ1-6; D is unresolved. Per germline, CDR1 LGHNA and CDR2 YNFKEQ. The CDR3 is 16 amino acids. Trimming left V 0 bases short and J 9 bases short, with 15 bases between. The CDR3 sequence: CASSQDSFLSLSPLHF. The DNA for the CDR3 is TGTGCCAGCAGCCAAGACAGCTTCCTTTCTCTTTCACCCCTCCACTTT.

The chain employs TRBV27 and TRBJ2-1, with unresolved D. V lost 3 bases and J lost 9, with 12 bases in between. This CDR3 has 13 amino acids. Germline lookup yields CDR1 MNHEY and CDR2 SMNVEV (reference sequence). This CDR3 reads CASSLTRVGEQFF. CDR3 nucleotides: TGTGCCAGCAGTTTGACCCGGGTCGGTGAGCAGTTCTTC.

The rearrangement links TRBV7-9 to TRBJ2-6; D remains ambiguous. The CDR3 totals 15 residues. V gave up 3 bases and J gave up 2 bases, with 8 bases separating them. The V gene's germline CDR1 is SEHNR and CDR2 FQNEAQ (reference sequence). As DNA, the CDR3 is TGTGCCAGCAGCTTGAGAGATACTGGGGCCAACGTCCTGACTTTC. This translates into CASSLRDTGANVLTF.

The rearrangement joins TRBV24-1 to TRBJ1-1, with 9 bases fitting TRBD1. CDR1 and CDR2 from the germline V gene are KGHDR and SFDVKD. With 7 bases clipped from V and 1 base from J, the junction kept 3 bases outside the gene matches. The CDR3 totals 14 residues. CDR3 amino acids: CATRKGQGNTEAFF. CDR3 coding DNA: TGTGCCACCAGAAAGGGACAGGGGAACACTGAAGCTTTCTTT.

This chain connects TRBV2 to TRBJ2-3, with 7 nucleotides matching TRBD1. With 6 bases clipped from V and 0 bases from J, the junction kept 6 bases outside the gene matches. The CDR3 is 15 amino acids. The germline V gene has CDR1 SNHLY and CDR2 FYNNEI. CDR3: CASRNRGTSTDTQYF. The DNA of the CDR3 is TGTGCCAGCAGAAACAGGGGTACTAGCACAGATACGCAGTATTTT.

This chain links TRBV5-6 with TRBJ1-2, with 9 bases lining up with TRBD1. There are 15 residues in the CDR3. The V gene's germline CDR1 is SGHDT and CDR2 YYEEEE. V was clipped by 4 bases and J by 2 bases; unmatched bases: 6. Here the CDR3 DNA reads TGTGCCAGCAGCCATGGACAGGGGACAAACTATGGCTACACCTTC. Protein sequence: CASSHGQGTNYGYTF. Filled out from reference TRBV5-6 and TRBJ1-2, the complete variable domain reads DAGVTQSPTHLIKTRGQQVTLRCSPKSGHDTVSWYQQALGQGPQFIFQYYEEEERQRGNFPDRFSGHQFPNYSSELNVNALLLGDSALYLCASSHGQGTNYGYTFGSGTRLTVV.